Listed below are T cell receptor beta chains from one sample, sequenced in a study of blood T cell repertoires in COVID-19. Sequencing was performed with immunoSEQ multiplex PCR; in TCRdb, only in-frame clones are kept and a portion is missing. The profile shows about 160,000 clones, 70% to 85% of them singletons. The sequenced sample consisted of peripheral blood. These receptor sequences come from an elderly woman with acute or convalescent COVID-19. CDR3s include the opening cysteine and the closing phenylalanine or tryptophan. The D gene is left open where the match is weak. Clone size appears in some rows only: once, few, many, or a class for an expanded clone.

.,TRBJ2-1,TRBV30,.,CAWSPPPAAQVF,TGTGCCTGGAGTCCCCCCCCAGCTGCCCAGGTCTTC
TRBD2,TRBJ2-7,TRBV10-3,.,CAISLAGASEQYF,TGTGCCATCAGTCTAGCGGGAGCTAGCGAGCAGTACTTC
.,TRBJ2-7,TRBV7-9,.,CASRTTGSSYEQYF,TGTGCCAGCAGGACGACGGGTAGCTCCTACGAGCAGTACTTC
.,TRBJ1-1,TRBV28,.,CASSLGQNTEAFF,TGTGCCAGCAGTTTGGGACAGAACACTGAAGCTTTCTTT
.,TRBJ2-1,TRBV7-8,.,CASSLGGVVKAGNEQFF,TGTGCCAGCAGCTTAGGTGGCGTTGTCAAGGCGGGGAATGAGCAGTTCTTC
.,TRBJ1-3,TRBV14,.,CASSQGQYSGNTIYF,TGTGCCAGCAGCCAAGGGCAATACTCTGGAAACACCATATATTTT
.,TRBJ1-2,TRBV7-2,.,CASSLATGVVYYGYTF,TGTGCCAGCAGCTTAGCGACCGGGGTGGTATACTATGGCTACACCTTC
.,TRBJ2-3,TRBV7-2,.,CASSSAAGGADTQYF,TGTGCCAGCAGCTCCGCAGCGGGTGGTGCAGATACGCAGTATTTT
.,TRBJ2-2,TRBV5-8,.,CASSLAVNTGELFF,TGTGCCAGCAGCTTGGCGGTGAACACCGGGGAGCTGTTTTTT
TRBD1,TRBJ1-5,TRBV4-1,.,CASSSRQGSNQPQHF,TGCGCCAGCAGCTCGAGACAGGGTAGCAATCAGCCCCAGCATTTT
TRBD2,TRBJ2-7,TRBV6-2/TRBV6-3,.,CASSYLAGNYEQYF,TGTGCCAGCAGTTACCTAGCGGGGAACTACGAGCAGTACTTC
.,TRBJ2-7,TRBV7-2,.,CASSLDVAEWSSYEQYF,TGTGCCAGCAGCTTAGATGTAGCGGAGTGGAGCTCCTACGAGCAGTACTTC
.,TRBJ1-5,TRBV12-5,.,CASGRTGGQPQHF,TGTGCTAGTGGTCGGACCGGGGGTCAGCCCCAGCATTTT
TRBD1,TRBJ1-1,TRBV2,.,CASSRQGMNTEAFF,TGTGCCAGCAGTCGACAGGGCATGAACACTGAAGCTTTCTTT
.,TRBJ1-2,TRBV5-1,few,CASSPGENYGYTF,TGCGCCAGCAGCCCGGGGGAAAACTATGGCTACACCTTC
.,TRBJ1-5,TRBV19,.,CASSIAGGPQHF,TGTGCCAGTAGTATCGCGGGAGGGCCCCAGCATTTT
TRBD1,TRBJ2-7,TRBV11-2,.,CASSPRTGGYEQYF,TGTGCCAGCAGCCCTCGGACAGGGGGATACGAGCAGTACTTC
.,TRBJ1-1,TRBV7-2,.,CASSPQVGFPMNTEAFF,TGTGCCAGCAGCCCCCAGGTAGGCTTCCCGATGAACACTGAAGCTTTCTTT
.,TRBJ1-1,TRBV6-5,.,CACYRGENTEAFF,TGTGCCTGCTACCGGGGGGAGAACACTGAAGCTTTCTTT
.,TRBJ2-1,TRBV6-1,.,CASSDLGRRQFF,TGTGCCAGCAGTGATCTGGGGAGGAGGCAGTTCTTC